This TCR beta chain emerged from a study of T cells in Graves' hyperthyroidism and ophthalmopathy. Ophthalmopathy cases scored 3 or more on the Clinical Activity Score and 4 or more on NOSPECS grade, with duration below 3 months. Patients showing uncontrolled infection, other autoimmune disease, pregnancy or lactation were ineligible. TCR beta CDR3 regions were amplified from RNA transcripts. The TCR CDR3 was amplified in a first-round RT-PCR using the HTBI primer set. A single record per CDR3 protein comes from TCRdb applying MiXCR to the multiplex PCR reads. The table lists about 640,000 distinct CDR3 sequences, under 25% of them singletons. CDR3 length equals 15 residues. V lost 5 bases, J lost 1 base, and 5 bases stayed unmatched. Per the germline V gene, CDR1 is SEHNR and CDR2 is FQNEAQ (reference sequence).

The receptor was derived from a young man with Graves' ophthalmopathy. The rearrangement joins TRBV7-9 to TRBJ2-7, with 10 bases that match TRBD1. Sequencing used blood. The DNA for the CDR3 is TGTGCCAGCAGCCCGGGACAGGGGATGTCCTACGAGCAGTACTTC. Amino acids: CASSPGQGMSYEQYF.